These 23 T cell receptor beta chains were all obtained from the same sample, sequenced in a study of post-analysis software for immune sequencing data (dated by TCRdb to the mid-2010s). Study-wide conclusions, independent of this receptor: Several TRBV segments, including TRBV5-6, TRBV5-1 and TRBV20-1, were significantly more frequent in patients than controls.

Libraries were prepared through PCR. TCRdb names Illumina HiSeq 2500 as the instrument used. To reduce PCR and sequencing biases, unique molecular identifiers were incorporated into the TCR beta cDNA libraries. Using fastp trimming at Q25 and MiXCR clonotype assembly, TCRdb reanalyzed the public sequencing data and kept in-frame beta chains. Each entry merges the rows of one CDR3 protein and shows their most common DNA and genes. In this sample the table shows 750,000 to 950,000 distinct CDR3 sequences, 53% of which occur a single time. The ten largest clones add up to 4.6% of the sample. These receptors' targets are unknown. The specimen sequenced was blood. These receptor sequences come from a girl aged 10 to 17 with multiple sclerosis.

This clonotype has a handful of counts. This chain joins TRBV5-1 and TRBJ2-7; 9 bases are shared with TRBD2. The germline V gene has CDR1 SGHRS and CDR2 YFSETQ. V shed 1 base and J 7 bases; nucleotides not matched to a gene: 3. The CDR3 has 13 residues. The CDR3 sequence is CASSLTSGREQYF. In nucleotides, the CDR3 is TGCGCCAGCAGCTTGACTAGCGGGCGTGAGCAGTACTTC.

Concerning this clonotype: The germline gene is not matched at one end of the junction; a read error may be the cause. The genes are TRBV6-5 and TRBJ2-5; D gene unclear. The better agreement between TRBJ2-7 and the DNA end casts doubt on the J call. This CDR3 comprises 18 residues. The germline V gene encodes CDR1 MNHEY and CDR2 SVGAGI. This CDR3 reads CASSYSGSRRPLSCEQYF. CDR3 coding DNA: TGTGCCAGCAGTTACTCGGGTAGCCGGAGACCTCTCTCCTGCGAGCAGTACTTC.

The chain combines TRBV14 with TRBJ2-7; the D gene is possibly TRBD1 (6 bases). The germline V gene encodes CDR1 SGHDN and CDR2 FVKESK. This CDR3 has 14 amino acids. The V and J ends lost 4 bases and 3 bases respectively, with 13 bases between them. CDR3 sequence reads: CASSPTQGIYEQYF. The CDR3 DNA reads TGTGCCAGCAGCCCAACACAGGGAATCTACGAGCAGTACTTC. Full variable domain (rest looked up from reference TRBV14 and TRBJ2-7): EAGVTQFPSHSVIEKGQTVTLRCDPISGHDNLYWYRRVMGKEIKFLLHFVKESKQDESGMPNNRFLAERTGGTYSTLKVQPAELEDSGVYFCASSPTQGIYEQYFGPGTRLTVT.

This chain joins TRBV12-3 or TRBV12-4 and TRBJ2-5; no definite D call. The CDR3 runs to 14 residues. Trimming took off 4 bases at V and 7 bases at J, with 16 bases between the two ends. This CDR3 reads CASSYPDPMGTQYF. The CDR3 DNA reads TGTGCCAGCAGTTACCCGGACCCAATGGGGACCCAGTACTTC.

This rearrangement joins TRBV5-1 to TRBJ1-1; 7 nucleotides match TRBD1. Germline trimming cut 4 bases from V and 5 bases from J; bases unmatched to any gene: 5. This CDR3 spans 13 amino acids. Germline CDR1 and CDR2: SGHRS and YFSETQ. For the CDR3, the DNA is TGCGCCAGCAGCACCGACAGGGCGACTGAAGCTTTCTTT. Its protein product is CASSTDRATEAFF.

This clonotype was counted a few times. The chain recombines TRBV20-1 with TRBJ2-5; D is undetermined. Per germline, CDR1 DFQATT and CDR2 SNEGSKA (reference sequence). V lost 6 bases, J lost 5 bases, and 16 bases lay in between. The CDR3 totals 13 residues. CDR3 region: CSALMTPVETQYF. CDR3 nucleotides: TGCAGTGCCCTTATGACTCCGGTGGAGACCCAGTACTTC.

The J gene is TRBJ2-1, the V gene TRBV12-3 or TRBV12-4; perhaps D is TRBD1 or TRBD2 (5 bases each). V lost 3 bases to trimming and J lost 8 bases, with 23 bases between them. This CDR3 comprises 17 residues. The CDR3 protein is CASSFKRMGRPGYEQFF. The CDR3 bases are TGTGCCAGCAGTTTCAAACGGATGGGACGCCCGGGGTATGAGCAGTTCTTC.

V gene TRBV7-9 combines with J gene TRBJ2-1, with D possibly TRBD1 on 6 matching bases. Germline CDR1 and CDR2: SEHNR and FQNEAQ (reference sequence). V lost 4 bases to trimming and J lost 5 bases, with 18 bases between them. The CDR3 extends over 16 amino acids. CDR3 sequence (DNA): TGTGCCAGCAGCTCAAGACAGGTTAGGCTCAACAATGAGCAGTTCTTC. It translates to CASSSRQVRLNNEQFF.

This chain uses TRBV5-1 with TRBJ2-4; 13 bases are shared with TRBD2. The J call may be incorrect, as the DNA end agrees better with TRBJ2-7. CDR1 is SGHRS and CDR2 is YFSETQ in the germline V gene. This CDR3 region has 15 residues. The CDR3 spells CASNPLAGGPPEQYF. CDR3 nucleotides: TGCGCCAGCAACCCACTAGCGGGAGGGCCCCCCGAGCAGTACTTC.

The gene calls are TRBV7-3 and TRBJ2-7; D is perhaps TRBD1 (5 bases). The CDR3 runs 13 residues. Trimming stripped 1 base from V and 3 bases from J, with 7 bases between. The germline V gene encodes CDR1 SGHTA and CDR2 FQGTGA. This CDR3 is CASSLSRDYEQYF. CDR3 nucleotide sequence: TGTGCCAGCAGCTTAAGCAGGGACTACGAGCAGTACTTC. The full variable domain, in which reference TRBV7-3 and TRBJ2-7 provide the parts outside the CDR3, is GAGVSQTPSNKVTEKGKYVELRCDPISGHTALYWYRQSLGQGPEFLIYFQGTGAADDSGLPNDRFFAVRPEGSVSTLKIQRTERGDSAVYLCASSLSRDYEQYFGPGTRLTVT.

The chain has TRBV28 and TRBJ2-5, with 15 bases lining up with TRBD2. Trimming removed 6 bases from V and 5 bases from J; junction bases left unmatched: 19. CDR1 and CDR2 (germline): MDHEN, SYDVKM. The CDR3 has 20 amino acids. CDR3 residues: CASSHARPGLAGGLLETQYF. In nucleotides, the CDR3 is TGTGCCAGCAGCCACGCCCGACCGGGACTAGCGGGAGGTTTGCTGGAGACCCAGTACTTC.

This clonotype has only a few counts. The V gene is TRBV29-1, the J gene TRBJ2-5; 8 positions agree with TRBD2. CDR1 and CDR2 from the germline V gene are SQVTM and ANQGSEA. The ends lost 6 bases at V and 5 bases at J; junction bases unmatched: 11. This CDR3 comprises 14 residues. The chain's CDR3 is CSVSGSGGPETQYF. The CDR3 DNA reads TGCAGCGTAAGCGGAAGCGGGGGACCTGAGACCCAGTACTTC. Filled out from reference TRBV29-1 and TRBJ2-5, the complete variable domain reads SAVISQKPSRDICQRGTSLTIQCQVDSQVTMMFWYRQQPGQSLTLIATANQGSEATYESGFVIDKFPISRPNLTFSTLTVSNMSPEDSSIYLCSVSGSGGPETQYFGPGTRLLVL.

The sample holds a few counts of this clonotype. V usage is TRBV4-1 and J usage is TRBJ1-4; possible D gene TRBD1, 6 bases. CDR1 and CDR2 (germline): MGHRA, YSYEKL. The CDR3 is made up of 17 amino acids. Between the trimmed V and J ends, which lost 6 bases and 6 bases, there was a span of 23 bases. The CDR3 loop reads CASSHRWRGTADEKLFF. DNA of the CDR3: TGCGCCAGCAGTCATCGCTGGAGGGGGACCGCAGATGAAAAACTGTTTTTT.

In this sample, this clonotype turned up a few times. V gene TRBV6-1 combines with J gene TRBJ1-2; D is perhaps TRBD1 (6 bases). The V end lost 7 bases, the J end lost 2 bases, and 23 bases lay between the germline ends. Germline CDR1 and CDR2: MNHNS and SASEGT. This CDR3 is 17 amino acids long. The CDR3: CASTKGGGINPNYGYTF. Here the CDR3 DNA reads TGTGCCAGCACCAAAGGAGGGGGAATAAATCCCAACTATGGCTACACCTTC.

In DNA, the CDR3 is TGTGCCAGCAGCTTAGAGGCGGTGACCGGGGAGCTGTTTTTT. It encodes CASSLEAVTGELFF. This rearrangement joins TRBV7-9 to TRBJ2-2, with D unresolved. The V gene lost 1 base and the J gene lost 5 bases, with 8 bases spanning the gap. The CDR3 contains 14 residues. Germline assignment: CDR1 SEHNR and CDR2 FQNEAQ (reference sequence).

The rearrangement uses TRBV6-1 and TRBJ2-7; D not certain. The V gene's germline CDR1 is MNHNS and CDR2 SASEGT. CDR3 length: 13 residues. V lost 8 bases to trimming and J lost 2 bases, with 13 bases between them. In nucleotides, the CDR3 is TGTGCCAGCGAGACGTCCAATACCTACGAGCAGTACTTC. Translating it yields CASETSNTYEQYF.

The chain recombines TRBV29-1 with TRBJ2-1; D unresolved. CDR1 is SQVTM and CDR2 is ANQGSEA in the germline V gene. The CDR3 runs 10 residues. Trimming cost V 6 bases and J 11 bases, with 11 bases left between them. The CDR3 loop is CSVRRSKQFF. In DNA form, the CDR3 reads TGCAGCGTGAGACGAAGCAAGCAGTTCTTC.

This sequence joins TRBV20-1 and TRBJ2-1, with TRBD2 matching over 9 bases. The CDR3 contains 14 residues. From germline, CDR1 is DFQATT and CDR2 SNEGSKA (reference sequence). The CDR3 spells CSARAGGPRNEQFF. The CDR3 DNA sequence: TGCTCCGCCAGGGCGGGAGGGCCGAGAAATGAGCAGTTCTTC.

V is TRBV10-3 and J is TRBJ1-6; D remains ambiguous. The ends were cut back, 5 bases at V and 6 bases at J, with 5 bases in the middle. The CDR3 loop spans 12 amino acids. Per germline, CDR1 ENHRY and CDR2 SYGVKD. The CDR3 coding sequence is TGTGCCATCAGTTCGCCTAATTCACCCCTCCACTTT. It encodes CAISSPNSPLHF.

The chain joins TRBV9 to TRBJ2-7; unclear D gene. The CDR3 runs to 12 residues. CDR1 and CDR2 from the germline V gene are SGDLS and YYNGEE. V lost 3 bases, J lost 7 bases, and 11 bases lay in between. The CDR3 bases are TGTGCCAGCAGCGCCCTTAAAGGGGAGCAGTACTTC. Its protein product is CASSALKGEQYF.

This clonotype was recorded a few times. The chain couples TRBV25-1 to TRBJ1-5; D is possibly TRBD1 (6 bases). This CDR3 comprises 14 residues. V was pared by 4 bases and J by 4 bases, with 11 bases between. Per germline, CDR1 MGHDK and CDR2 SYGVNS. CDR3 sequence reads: CASSAQGWNQPQHF. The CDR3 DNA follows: TGTGCCAGCAGTGCCCAGGGGTGGAATCAGCCCCAGCATTTT.

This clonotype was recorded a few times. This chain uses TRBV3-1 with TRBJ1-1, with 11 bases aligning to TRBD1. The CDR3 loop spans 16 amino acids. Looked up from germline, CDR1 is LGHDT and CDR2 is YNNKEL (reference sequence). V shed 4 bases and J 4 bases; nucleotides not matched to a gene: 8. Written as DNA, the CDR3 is TGTGCCAGCAGCCGAACACCGGGGACAGGGGGCACTGAAGCTTTCTTT. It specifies CASSRTPGTGGTEAFF.

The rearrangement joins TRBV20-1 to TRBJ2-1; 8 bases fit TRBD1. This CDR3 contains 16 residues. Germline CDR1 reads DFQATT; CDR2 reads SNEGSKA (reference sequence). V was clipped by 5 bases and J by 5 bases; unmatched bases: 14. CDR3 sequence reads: CSALDTRTGFNNEQFF. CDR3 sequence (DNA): TGCAGTGCTTTGGACACCCGGACAGGGTTCAACAATGAGCAGTTCTTC.